This TCR beta chain was sequenced in a study of metastatic and nonmetastatic thyroid tumors. About the research overall: Repertoires of blood and of tissue (tumor or nodule) from malignant and benign thyroid patients were compared.

Source study methods: Built for papillary thyroid cancer, a distant-metastasis classifier drew on CDR3 differences across clinicopathological groups. TCRdb re-analyzed the PCR reads through MiXCR. These V and J calls rely on TCRdb rather than the paper's analysis. Here the sample spans around 7,000 clones, about 35% being singletons. Comment on this clone: The antigen remains undetermined.

General study findings and limits: Malignant thyroid tumors reportedly had TCR beta diversity that was significantly higher than in benign nodules, in blood and tumor.

CDR3 size: 16 residues. The germline gives CDR1 MGHRA, CDR2 YSYEKL. The ends were cut back, 4 bases at V and 2 bases at J, with 18 bases in the middle. Before thyroid surgery, none of the patients had received any treatment. The clonotype comes from a female donor with papillary thyroid cancer or a benign thyroid nodule (not recorded which). Some clones in this sample may be carry-over from other donors' samples. The chain employs TRBV4-1 and TRBJ2-7; TRBD1 is a possible D gene (5 bases). Sequencing was performed on adjacent normal tissue. The CDR3 DNA reads TGCGCCAGCAGCCTCGACGACAGTTCCAGCCCCTACGAGCAGTACTTC. This encodes CASSLDDSSSPYEQYF.